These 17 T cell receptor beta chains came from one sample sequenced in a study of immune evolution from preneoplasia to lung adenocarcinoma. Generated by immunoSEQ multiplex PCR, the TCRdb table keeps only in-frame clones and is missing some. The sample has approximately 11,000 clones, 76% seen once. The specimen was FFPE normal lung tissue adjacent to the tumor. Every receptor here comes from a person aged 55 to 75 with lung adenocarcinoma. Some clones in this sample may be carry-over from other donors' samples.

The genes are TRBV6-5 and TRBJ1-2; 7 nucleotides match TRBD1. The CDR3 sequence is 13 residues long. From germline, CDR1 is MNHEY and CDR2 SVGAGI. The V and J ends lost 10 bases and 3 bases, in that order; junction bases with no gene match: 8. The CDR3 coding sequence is TGTGCCACGGGAGTGACAGGGTACTATGGCTACACCTTC. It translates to CATGVTGYYGYTF.

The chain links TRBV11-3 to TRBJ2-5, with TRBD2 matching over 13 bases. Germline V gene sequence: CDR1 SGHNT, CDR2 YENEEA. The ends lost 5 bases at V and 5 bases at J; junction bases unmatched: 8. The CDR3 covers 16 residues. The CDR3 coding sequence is TGTGCCAGCAGCGCCATGACTAGCGGGAGGTGGGAGACCCAGTACTTC. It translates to CASSAMTSGRWETQYF.

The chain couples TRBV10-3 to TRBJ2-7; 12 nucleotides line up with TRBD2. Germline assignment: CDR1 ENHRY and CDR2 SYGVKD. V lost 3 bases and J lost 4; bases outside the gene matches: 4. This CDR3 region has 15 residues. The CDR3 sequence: CAISEGLAGGYEQYF. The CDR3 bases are TGTGCCATCAGTGAAGGTCTAGCGGGAGGGTACGAGCAGTACTTC.

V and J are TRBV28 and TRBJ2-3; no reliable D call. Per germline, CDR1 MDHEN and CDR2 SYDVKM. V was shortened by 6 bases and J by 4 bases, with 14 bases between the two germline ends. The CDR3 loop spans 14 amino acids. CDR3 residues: CASRLIPRADTQYF. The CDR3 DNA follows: TGTGCCAGCAGGCTTATTCCGCGAGCAGATACGCAGTATTTT.

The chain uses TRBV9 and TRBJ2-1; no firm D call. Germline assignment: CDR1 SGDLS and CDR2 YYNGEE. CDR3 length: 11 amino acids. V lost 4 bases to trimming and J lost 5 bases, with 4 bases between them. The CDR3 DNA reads TGTGCCAGCAGCATAAACAATGAGCAGTTCTTC. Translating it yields CASSINNEQFF.

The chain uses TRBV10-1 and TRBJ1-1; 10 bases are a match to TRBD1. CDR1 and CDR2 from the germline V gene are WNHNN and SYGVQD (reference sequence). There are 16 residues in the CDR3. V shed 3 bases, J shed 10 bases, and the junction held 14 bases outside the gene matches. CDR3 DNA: TGCGCCAGCAGTGACGGGACAGGGGAATATACCGATGGAGCTTTCTTT. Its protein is CASSDGTGEYTDGAFF.

CDR3 loop: CSVKSTSSYEQYF. The CDR3 DNA sequence: TGCAGCGTGAAATCGACTAGCTCCTACGAGCAGTACTTC. The chain carries TRBV29-1 and TRBJ2-7; D perhaps matches TRBD2 (6 bases). The V gene's germline CDR1 is SQVTM and CDR2 ANQGSEA. The V and J ends lost 6 bases and 0 bases respectively, with 12 bases between them. The CDR3 length is 13 residues.

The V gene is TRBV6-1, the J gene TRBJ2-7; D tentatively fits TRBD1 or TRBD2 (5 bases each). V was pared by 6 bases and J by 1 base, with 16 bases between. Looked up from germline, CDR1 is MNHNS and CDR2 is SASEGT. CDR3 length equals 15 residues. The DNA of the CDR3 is TGTGCCAGCAGGGAGACAGCGGATGGATCCTACGAGCAGTACTTC. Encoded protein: CASRETADGSYEQYF.

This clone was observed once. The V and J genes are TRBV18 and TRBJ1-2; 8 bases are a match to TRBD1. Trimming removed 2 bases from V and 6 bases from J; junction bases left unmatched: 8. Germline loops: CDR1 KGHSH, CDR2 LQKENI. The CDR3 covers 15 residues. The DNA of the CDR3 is TGTGCCAGCTCACCAGAGGGTTCAGGGGGCCATGGCTACACCTTC. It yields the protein CASSPEGSGGHGYTF.

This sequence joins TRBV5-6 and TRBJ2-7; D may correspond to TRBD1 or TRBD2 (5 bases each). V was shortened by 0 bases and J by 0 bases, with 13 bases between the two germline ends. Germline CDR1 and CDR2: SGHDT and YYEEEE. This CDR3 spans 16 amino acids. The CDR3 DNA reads TGTGCCAGCAGCTTGGAACGGGGCCTGTTCTCCTACGAGCAGTACTTC. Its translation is CASSLERGLFSYEQYF.

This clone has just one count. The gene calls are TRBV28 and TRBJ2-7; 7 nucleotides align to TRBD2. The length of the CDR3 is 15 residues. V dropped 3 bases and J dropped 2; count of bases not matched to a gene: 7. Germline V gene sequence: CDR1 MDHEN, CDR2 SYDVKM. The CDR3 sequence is CASSFLASGAYEQYF. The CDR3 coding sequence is TGTGCCAGCAGTTTTCTGGCTAGCGGAGCCTACGAGCAGTACTTC.

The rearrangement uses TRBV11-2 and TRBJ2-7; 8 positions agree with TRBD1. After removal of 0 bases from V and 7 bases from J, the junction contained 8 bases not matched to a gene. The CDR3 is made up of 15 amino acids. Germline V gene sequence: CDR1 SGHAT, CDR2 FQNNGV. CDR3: CASSLDVGQGKEQYF. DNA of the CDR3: TGTGCCAGCAGCTTAGACGTCGGACAGGGTAAAGAGCAGTACTTC.

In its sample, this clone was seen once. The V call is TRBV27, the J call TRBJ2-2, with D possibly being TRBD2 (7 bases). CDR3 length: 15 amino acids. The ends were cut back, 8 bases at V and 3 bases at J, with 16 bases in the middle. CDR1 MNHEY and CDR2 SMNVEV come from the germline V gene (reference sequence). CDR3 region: CASRRGGSDTGELFF. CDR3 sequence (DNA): TGTGCCAGCCGTAGGGGGGGCTCCGACACCGGGGAGCTGTTTTTT.

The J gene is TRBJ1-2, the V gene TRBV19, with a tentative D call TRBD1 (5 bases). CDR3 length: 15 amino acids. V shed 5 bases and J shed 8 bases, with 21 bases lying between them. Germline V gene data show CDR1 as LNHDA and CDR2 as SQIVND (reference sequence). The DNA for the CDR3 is TGTGCCAGTAGTCCATTGAGGACTTCACAGGAGGGCTACACCTTC. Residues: CASSPLRTSQEGYTF.

The CDR3 DNA sequence: TGCGCCAGCAGCCCAGCGGGAGGGACCGTGGATGAGCAGTTCTTC. The encoded protein is CASSPAGGTVDEQFF. The chain has TRBV5-1 and TRBJ2-1; 10 positions match TRBD2. V lost 4 bases to trimming and J lost 8 bases; unmatched junction nucleotides: 9. Germline values: CDR1 SGHRS, CDR2 YFSETQ. This CDR3 comprises 15 residues.

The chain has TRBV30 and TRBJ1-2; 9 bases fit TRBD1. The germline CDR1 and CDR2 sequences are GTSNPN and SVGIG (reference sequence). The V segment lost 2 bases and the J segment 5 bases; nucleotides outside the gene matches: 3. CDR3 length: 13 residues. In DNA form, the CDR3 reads TGTGCCTGGAGTTCCGACAGGGGGTATGGCTACACCTTC. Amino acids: CAWSSDRGYGYTF.

CDR3 sequence (DNA): TGTGCCAGCAGTGAATGGGGTCTAGCGGGAGTGTCTGATGAGCAGTTCTTC. As protein: CASSEWGLAGVSDEQFF. The chain combines TRBV25-1 with TRBJ2-1; 10 bases are shared with TRBD2. This CDR3 comprises 17 residues. The germline V gene has CDR1 MGHDK and CDR2 SYGVNS. Trimming took 1 base from V and 8 from J; bases not matched to a gene: 11.